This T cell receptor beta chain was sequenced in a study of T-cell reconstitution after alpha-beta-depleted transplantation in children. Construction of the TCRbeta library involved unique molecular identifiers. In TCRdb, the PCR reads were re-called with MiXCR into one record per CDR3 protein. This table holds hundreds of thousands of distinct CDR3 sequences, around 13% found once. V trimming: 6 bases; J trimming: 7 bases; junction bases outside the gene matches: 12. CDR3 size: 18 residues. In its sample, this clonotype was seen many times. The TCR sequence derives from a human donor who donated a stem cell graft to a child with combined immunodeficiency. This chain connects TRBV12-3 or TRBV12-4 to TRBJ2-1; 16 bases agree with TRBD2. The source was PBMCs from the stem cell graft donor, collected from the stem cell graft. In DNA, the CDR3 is TGTGCCAGCAGCCCAAAGGAGGGACTAGCGGGGGGGCTTAATGAGCAGTTCTTC. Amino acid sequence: CASSPKEGLAGGLNEQFF.